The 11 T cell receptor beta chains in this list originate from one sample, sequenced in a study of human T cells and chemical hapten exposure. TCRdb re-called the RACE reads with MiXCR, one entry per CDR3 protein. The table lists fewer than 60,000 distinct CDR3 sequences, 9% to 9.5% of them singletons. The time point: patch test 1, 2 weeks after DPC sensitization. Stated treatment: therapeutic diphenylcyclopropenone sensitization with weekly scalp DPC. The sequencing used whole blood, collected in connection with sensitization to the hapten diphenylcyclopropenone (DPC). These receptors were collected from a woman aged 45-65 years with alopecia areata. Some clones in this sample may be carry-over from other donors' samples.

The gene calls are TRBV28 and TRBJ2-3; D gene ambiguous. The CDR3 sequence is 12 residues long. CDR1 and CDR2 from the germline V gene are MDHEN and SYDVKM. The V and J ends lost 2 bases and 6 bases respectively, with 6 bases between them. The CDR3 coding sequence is TGTGCCAGCAGTTTAATGGGTGATACGCAGTATTTT. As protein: CASSLMGDTQYF.

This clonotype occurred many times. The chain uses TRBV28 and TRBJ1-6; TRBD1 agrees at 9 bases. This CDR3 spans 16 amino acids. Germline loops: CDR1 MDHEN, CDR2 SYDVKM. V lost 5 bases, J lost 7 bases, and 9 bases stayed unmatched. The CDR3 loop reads CASSPLPTGGNSPLHF. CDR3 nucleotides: TGTGCCAGCAGTCCTCTCCCAACAGGGGGCAATTCACCCCTCCACTTT.

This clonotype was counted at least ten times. The CDR3 coding sequence is TGTGCCAGCAGTTGGGTCTCCTACAATGAGCAGTTCTTC. As protein: CASSWVSYNEQFF. The rearrangement joins TRBV12-3 or TRBV12-4 to TRBJ2-1; D is undetermined. The length of the CDR3 is 13 residues. V dropped 4 bases and J dropped 0 bases, with 4 bases sitting between them.

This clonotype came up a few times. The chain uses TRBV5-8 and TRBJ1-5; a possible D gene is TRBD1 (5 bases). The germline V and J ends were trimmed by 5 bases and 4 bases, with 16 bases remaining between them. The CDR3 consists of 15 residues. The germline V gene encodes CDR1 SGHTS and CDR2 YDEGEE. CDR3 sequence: CASRPNQGFNQPQHF. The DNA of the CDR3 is TGTGCCAGCAGACCCAATCAGGGTTTTAATCAGCCCCAGCATTTT.

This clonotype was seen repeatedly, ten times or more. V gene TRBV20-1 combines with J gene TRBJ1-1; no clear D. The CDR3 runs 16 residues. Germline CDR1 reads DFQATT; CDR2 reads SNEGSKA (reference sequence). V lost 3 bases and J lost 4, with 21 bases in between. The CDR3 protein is CSASWLGSLQGTEAFF. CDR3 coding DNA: TGCAGTGCTAGTTGGCTGGGCAGCCTCCAAGGCACTGAAGCTTTCTTT.

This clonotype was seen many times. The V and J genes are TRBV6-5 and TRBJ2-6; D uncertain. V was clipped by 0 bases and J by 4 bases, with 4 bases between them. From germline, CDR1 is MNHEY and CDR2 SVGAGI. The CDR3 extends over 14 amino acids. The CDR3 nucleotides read TGTGCCAGCAGTTACTCGAGAGGGGCCAACGTCCTGACTTTC. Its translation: CASSYSRGANVLTF.

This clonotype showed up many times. The CDR3 spells CASTKMNTEAFF. The CDR3 nucleotides are TGTGCCAGCACTAAAATGAACACTGAAGCTTTCTTT. The V and J genes are TRBV5-5 and TRBJ1-1; D is uncertain. Trimming pared 6 bases from V and 0 bases from J, leaving 6 bases between. The CDR3 spans 12 residues. Per the germline V gene, CDR1 is SGHKS and CDR2 is YYEKEE (reference sequence).

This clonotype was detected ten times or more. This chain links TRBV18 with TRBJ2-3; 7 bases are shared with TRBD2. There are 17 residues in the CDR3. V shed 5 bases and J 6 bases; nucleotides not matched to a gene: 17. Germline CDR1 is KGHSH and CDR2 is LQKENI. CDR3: CASSAPGLLLGSDTQYF. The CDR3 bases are TGTGCCAGCTCAGCCCCGGGACTATTATTAGGTTCCGATACGCAGTATTTT.

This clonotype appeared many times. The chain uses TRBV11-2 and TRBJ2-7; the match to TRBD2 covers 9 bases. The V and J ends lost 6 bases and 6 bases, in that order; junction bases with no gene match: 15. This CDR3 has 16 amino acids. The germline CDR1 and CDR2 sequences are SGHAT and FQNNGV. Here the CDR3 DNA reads TGTGCCAGCAGTATGTGGGGTAGCGGGAGTGTGGCCGAGCAGTACTTC. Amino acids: CASSMWGSGSVAEQYF.

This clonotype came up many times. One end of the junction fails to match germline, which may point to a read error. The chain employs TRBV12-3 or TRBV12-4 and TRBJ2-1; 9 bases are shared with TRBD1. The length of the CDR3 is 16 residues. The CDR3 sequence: CASSGRLGTGYNEQFF. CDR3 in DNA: TGCGCCAGCAGTGGTAGATTGGGGACAGGGTACAATGAGCAGTTCTTC.

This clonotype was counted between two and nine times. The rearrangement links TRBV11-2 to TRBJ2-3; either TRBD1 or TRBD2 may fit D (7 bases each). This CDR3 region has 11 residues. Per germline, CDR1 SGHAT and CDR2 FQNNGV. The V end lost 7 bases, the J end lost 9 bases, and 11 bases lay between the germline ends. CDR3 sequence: CASTQGGTQYF. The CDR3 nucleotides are TGTGCCAGCACTCAGGGGGGGACGCAGTATTTT. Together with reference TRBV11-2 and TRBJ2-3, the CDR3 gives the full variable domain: EAGVAQSPRYKIIEKRQSVAFWCNPISGHATLYWYQQILGQGPKLLIQFQNNGVVDDSQLPKDRFSAERLKGVDSTLKIQPAKLEDSAVYLCASTQGGTQYFGPGTRLTVL.